The present T cell receptor beta chain was sequenced within a study of CD8 T cells in ankylosing spondylitis. V lost 0 bases and J 5 bases, leaving 11 bases between the germline ends. CDR1 SGHRS and CDR2 YFSETQ come from the germline V gene. CDR3 size: 14 residues. TCRdb itself ran the 5' RACE reads through MiXCR, one entry per CDR3 protein. The sample lists roughly 130,000 distinct CDR3 sequences; approximately 15% were seen once. This clonotype appeared a few times. The specimen sequenced was blood, either unsorted or a sorted T cell fraction (not recorded which). The TCR comes from a female donor with ankylosing spondylitis or in good health (not recorded which). This rearrangement joins TRBV5-1 to TRBJ2-5, with a tentative D call TRBD2 (5 bases). CDR3: CASSLVLGGETQYF. CDR3 nucleotides: TGCGCCAGCAGCTTGGTACTAGGTGGGGAGACCCAGTACTTC.